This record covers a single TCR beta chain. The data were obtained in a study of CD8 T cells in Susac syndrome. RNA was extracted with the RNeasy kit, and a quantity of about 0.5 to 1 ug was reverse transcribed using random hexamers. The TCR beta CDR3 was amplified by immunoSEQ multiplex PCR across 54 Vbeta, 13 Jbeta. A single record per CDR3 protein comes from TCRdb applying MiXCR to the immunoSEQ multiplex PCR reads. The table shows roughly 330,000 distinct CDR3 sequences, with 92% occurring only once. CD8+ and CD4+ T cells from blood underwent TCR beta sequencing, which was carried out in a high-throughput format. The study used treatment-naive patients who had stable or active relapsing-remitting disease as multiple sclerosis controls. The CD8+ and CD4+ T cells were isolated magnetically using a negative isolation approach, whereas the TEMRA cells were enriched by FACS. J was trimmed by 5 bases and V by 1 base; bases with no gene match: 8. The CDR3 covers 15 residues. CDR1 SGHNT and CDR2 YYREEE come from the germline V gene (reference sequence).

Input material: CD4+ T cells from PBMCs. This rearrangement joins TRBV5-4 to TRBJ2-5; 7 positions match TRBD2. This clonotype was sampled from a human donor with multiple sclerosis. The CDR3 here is CASSLNGRERETQYF. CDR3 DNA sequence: TGTGCCAGCAGCTTGAATGGGCGGGAGCGGGAGACCCAGTACTTC.